The 11 T cell receptor beta chains listed next were all sequenced from one sample in a study of tumor and adjacent non-tumor tissue in lung cancer (dated by TCRdb to between 2018 and 2020). RNA was isolated from bulk unsorted tissue, and RNA quality was assessed with a NanoDrop ND-1000 and an Agilent 2100. Receptor libraries were prepared by multiplex PCR. TCRdb names Illumina HiSeq 2500 as the instrument used. Following protocols modified from ARM-PCR, the researchers constructed TCRbeta libraries through three rounds of nested PCR with primers (Table S4). TCRdb trimmed public reads at Q25 via fastp, called clones via MiXCR and kept in-frame beta chains. A single entry per CDR3 protein holds the most common genes and DNA from its merged rows. The sample profile shows approximately 120,000 distinct CDR3 sequences; approximately 82% of them were found once. Clones ranked in the top ten supply around 37% of the sample.

Input material: lung tumor tissue. Receptors originate from a woman aged 55-69 years with non-small cell lung cancer.

The rearrangement uses TRBV9 and TRBJ1-5; D is uncertain. V lost 9 bases to trimming and J lost 3 bases, with 19 bases between them. Germline-derived CDR1 and CDR2 are SGDLS and YYNGEE. The CDR3 loop spans 15 amino acids. CDR3 region: CAIGVDGMNNQPQHF. The DNA of the CDR3 is TGTGCCATCGGCGTAGACGGAATGAACAATCAGCCCCAGCATTTT.

With respect to this clonotype: One end of the junction fails to match germline, which may point to a read error. V is TRBV6-1 and J is TRBJ1-4, with TRBD1 identical over 9 bases. The CDR3 consists of 17 residues. Germline V gives CDR1 MNHNS, CDR2 SASEGT. CDR3 sequence reads: CASRIQDRGTTNEKLFF. CDR3 coding DNA: TGTGCCAGCAGAATCCAGGACAGGGGTACAACCAATGAAAAACTGTTTTTT.

Points on this clonotype: A junction boundary mismatches the germline segment, possibly from a read error. This chain links TRBV20-1 with TRBJ2-2; 8 bases fit TRBD1. Germline CDR1 reads DFQATT; CDR2 reads SNEGSKA (reference sequence). The CDR3 has 14 residues. The DNA of the CDR3 is TGTTGTGCTAGAGGGACAGGAGACACCGGGGAGCTGTTTTTT. Its translation is CCARGTGDTGELFF.

As to this clonotype: One junction end does not reproduce the germline sequence, and a read error may be involved. This chain uses TRBV20-1 with TRBJ1-6; D gene uncertain. CDR3 length equals 16 residues. Germline loops: CDR1 DFQATT, CDR2 SNEGSKA (reference sequence). CDR3 protein: CSAFSTPEHYNSLLHF. In DNA form, the CDR3 reads TGCAGTGCTTTCTCAACCCCTGAGCACTATAATTCACTCCTCCACTTT.

The CDR3 nucleotides read TGCAGTGCTATAGTTGAAAGGGCTGCCCGCGGGACCCAGTACTTC. It is translated as CSAIVERAARGTQYF. The chain combines TRBV20-1 with TRBJ2-5; D not resolved. With 4 bases removed from V and 7 bases from J, the gap between germline ends came to 22 bases. Looked up from germline, CDR1 is DFQATT and CDR2 is SNEGSKA (reference sequence). This CDR3 region has 15 residues.

A remark on this clonotype: The CDR3 does not end in the conserved phenylalanine or tryptophan, so this is likely a read error. This chain connects TRBV20-1 to TRBJ2-7; TRBD2 agrees at 7 bases. CDR1 and CDR2 (germline): DFQATT, SNEGSKA (reference sequence). The CDR3 is made up of 15 amino acids. The CDR3 bases are TGCAGTGCTGGGTTACCGGGAGGCCTTTCCTATGAGCAGTACATC. As protein: CSAGLPGGLSYEQYI.

This clonotype was observed once. The junction departs from the called germline gene at one end, perhaps through a read error. The V call is TRBV5-1, the J call TRBJ2-2; D call uncertain. Germline lookup yields CDR1 SGHRS and CDR2 YFSETQ. This CDR3 spans 12 amino acids. CDR3 loop: CASSFQLRELLF. CDR3 DNA: TGCGCCAGCAGCTTCCAGTTGCGAGAGCTGTTGTTT.

This chain joins TRBV20-1 and TRBJ2-3; TRBD1 might be the D (5 bases). With the DNA end fitting TRBJ1-5 better, the J assignment may be wrong. The CDR3 is 13 residues long. Germline CDR1 is DFQATT and CDR2 is SNEGSKA (reference sequence). CDR3 in amino acids: CSARGAVADTQHF. For the CDR3, the DNA is TGCAGTGCCCGTGGGGCAGTCGCAGATACGCAGCATTTT.

This chain connects TRBV6-2 or TRBV6-3 to TRBJ2-1, with D hard to call. The germline V and J ends were trimmed by 10 bases and 8 bases, with 15 bases remaining between them. Germline CDR1 MNHEY, CDR2 SVGEGT. The CDR3 consists of 12 residues. CDR3 sequence (DNA): TGTGCCACCGTGACGAAAGAGGATGAGCAGTTCTTC. Encoded protein: CATVTKEDEQFF.

At least ten counts were recorded for this clonotype. The chain employs TRBV7-3 and TRBJ2-1, with D perhaps matching TRBD2 (6 bases). CDR3 length: 13 residues. The germline V gene encodes CDR1 SGHTA and CDR2 FQGTGA. Deletions cut 0 bases from V and 13 bases from J, with 13 bases between. CDR3 protein: CASSLTPGGLQFF. The CDR3 DNA follows: TGTGCCAGCAGCTTAACCCCAGGAGGACTACAGTTCTTC.

The rearrangement links TRBV11-1 to TRBJ1-1; no reliable D call. Trimming took 4 bases from V and 1 from J, leaving 16 bases between them. The CDR3 covers 16 residues. Germline values: CDR1 SGHAT, CDR2 FQDESV (reference sequence). The DNA of the CDR3 is TGTGCCAGCAGCTCAGTGAGCGCTATCCCGAACACTGAAGCTTTCTTT. Protein: CASSSVSAIPNTEAFF.